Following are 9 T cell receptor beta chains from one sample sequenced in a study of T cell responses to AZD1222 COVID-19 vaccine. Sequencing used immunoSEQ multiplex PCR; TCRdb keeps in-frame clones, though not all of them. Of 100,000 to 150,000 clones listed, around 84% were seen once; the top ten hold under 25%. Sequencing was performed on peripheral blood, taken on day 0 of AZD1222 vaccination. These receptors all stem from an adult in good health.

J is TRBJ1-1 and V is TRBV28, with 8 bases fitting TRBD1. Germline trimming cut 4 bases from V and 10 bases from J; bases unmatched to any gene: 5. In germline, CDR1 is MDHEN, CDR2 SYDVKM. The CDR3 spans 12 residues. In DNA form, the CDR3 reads TGTGCCAGCAGTTCTCAGGACAGGGCAGCTTTCTTT. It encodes CASSSQDRAAFF.

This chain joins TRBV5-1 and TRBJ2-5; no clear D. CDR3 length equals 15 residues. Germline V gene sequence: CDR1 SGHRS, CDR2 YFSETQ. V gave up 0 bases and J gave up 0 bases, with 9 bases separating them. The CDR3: CASSLAGSNQETQYF. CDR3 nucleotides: TGCGCCAGCAGCTTGGCTGGTTCAAACCAAGAGACCCAGTACTTC.

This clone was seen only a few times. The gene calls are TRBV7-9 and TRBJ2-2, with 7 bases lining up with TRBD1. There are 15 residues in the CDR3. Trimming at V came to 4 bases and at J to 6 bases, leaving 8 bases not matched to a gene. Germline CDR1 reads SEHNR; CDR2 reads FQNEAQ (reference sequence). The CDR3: CASSSGQVYAGELFF. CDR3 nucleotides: TGTGCCAGCAGCTCCGGACAGGTTTATGCCGGGGAGCTGTTTTTT.

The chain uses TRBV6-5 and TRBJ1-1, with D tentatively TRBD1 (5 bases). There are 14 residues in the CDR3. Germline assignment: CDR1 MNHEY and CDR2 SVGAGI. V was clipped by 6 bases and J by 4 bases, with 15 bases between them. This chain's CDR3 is CASRTDPVGTEAFF. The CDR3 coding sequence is TGTGCCAGCAGGACAGACCCCGTCGGCACTGAAGCTTTCTTT.

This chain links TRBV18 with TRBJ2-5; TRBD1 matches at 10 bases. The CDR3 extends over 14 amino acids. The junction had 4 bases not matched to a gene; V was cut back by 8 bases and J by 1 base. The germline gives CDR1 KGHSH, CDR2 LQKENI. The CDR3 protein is CASTGTGVQETQYF. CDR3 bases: TGTGCCAGCACAGGGACAGGGGTCCAAGAGACCCAGTACTTC.

In nucleotides, the CDR3 is TGTGCCAGCAGTGAGGGGGGGCGTGGCTACACCTTC. Its protein is CASSEGGRGYTF. V usage is TRBV28 and J usage is TRBJ1-2, with a tentative D call TRBD1 (6 bases). Per germline, CDR1 MDHEN and CDR2 SYDVKM. The germline V and J ends were trimmed by 5 bases and 7 bases, with 11 bases remaining between them. CDR3 length: 12 residues.

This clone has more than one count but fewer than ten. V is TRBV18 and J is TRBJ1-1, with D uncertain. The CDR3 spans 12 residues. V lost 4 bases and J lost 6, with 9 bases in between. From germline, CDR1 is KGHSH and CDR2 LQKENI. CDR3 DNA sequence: TGTGCCAGCTCACAGGAGGAATCTGAAGCTTTCTTT. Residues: CASSQEESEAFF.

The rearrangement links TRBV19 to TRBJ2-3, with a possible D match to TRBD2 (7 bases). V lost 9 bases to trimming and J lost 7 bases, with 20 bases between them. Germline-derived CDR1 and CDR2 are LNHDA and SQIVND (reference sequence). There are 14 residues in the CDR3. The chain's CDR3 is CASCRGGAPYTQYF. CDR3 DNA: TGTGCCAGCTGTAGGGGGGGCGCCCCTTATACGCAGTATTTT.

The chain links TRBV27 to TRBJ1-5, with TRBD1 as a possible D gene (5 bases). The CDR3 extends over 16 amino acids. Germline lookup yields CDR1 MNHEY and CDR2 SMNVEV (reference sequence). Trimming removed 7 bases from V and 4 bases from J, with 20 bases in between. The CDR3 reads CASKSTGGFGNQPQHF. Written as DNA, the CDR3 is TGTGCCAGCAAAAGTACTGGGGGGTTTGGAAATCAGCCCCAGCATTTT.